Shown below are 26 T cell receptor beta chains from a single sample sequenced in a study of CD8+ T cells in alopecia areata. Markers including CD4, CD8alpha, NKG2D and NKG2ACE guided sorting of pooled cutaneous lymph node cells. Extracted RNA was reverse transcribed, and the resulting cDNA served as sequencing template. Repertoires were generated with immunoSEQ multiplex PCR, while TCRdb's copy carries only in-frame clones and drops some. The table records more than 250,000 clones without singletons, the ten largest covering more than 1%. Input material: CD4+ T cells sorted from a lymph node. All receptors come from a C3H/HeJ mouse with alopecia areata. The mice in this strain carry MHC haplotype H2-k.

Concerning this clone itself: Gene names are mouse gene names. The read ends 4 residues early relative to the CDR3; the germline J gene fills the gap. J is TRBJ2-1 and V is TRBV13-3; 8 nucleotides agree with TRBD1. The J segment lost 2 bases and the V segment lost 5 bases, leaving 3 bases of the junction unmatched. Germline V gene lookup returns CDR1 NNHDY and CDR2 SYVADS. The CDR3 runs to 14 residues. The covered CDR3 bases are TGTGCCAGCAGACCGGGACAGGACTATGCT. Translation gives CASRPGQDYA. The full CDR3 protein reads CASRPGQDYAEQFF.

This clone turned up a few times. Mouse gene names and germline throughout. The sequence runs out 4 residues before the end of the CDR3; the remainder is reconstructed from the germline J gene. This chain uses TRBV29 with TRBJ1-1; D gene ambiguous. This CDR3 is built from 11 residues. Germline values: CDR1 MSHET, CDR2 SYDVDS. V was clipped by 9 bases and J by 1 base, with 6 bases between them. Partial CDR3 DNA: TGTGCTAGATCAGGGAACACA. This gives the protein CARSGNT. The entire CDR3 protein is CARSGNTEVFF.

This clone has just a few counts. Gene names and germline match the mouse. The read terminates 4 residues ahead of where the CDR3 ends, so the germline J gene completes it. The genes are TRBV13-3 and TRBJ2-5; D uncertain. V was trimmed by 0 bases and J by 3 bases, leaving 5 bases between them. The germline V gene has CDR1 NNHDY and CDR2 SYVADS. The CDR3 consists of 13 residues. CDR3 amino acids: CASSDDKQDTQYF. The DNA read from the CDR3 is TGTGCCAGCAGTGATGACAAACAAGAC.

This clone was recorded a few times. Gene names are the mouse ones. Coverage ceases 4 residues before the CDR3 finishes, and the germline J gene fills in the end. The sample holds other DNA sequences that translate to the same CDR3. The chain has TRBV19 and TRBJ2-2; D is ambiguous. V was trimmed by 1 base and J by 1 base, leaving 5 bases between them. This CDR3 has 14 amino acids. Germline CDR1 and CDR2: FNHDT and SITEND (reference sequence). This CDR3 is CASSIQQNTGQLYF. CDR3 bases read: TGTGCCAGCAGTATACAGCAAAACACCGGG.

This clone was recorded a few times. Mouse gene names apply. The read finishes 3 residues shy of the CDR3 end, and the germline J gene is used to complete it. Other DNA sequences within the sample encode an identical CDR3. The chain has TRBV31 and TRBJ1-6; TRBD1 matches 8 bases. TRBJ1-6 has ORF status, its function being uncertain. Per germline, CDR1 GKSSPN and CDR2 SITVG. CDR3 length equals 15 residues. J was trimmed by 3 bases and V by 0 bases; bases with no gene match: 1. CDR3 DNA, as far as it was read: TGTGCCTGGAGTCTCGGGACAGGCTATAATTCGCCC. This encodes CAWSLGTGYNSP. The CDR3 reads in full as CAWSLGTGYNSPLYF.

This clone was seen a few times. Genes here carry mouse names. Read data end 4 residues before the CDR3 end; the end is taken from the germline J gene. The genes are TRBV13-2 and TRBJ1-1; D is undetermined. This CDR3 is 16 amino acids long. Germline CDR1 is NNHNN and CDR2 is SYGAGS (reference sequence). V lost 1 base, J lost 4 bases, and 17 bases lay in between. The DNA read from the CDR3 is TGTGCCAGCGGTGATCAGGCCGAGACATCATCCACA. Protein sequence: CASGDQAETSST. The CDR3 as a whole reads CASGDQAETSSTEVFF.

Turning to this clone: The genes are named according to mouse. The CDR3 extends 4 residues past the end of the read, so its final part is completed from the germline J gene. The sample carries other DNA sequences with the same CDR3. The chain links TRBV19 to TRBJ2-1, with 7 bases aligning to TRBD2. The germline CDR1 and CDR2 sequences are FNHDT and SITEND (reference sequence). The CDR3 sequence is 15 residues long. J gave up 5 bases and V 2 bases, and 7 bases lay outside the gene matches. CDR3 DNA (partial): TGTGCCAGCAGTATTGCTGGGGGTAGGGATGCT. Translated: CASSIAGGRDA. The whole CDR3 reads CASSIAGGRDAEQFF.

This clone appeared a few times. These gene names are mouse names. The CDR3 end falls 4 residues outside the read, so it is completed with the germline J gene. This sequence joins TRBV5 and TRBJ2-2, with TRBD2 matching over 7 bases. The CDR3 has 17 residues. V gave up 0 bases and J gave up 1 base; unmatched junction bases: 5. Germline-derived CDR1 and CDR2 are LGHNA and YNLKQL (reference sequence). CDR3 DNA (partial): TGTGCCAGCAGCCAAGACGTGGCTGGGGGAAACACCGGG. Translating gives CASSQDVAGGNTG. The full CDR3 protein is CASSQDVAGGNTGQLYF.

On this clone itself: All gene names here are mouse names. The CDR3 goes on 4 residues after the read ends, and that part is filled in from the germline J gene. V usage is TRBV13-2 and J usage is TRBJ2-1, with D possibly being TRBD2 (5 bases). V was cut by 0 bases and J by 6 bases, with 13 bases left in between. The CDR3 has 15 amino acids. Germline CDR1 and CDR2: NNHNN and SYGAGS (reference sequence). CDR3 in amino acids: CASGDAWAGLAEQFF. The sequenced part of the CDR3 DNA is TGTGCCAGCGGTGATGCATGGGCTGGGCTTGCT.

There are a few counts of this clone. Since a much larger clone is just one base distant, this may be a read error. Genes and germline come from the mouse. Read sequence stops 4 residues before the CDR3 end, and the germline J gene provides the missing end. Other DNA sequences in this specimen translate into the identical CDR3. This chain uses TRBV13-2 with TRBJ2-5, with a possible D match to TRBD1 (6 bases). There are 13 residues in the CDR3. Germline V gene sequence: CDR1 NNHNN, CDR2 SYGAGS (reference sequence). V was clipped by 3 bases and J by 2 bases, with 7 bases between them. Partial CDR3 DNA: TGTGCCAGCGGTGGGACAGTCCAAGAC. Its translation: CASGGTVQD. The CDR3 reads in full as CASGGTVQDTQYF.

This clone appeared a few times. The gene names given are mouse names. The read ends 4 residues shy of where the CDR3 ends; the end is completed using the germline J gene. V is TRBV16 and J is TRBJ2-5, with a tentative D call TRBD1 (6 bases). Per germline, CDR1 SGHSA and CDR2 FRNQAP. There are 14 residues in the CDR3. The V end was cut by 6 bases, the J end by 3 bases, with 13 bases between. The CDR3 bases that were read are TGTGCAAGCAGAATAGGGGACAAACAAGAC. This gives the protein CASRIGDKQD. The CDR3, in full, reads CASRIGDKQDTQYF.

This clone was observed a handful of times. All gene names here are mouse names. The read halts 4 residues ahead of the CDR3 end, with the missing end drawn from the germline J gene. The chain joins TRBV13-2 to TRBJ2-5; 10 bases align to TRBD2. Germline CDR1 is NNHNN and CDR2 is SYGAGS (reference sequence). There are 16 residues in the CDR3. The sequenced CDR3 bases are TGTGCCAGCGGTGATCCCTGGGGGGGCGCCCGGGAC. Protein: CASGDPWGGARD. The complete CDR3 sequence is CASGDPWGGARDTQYF.

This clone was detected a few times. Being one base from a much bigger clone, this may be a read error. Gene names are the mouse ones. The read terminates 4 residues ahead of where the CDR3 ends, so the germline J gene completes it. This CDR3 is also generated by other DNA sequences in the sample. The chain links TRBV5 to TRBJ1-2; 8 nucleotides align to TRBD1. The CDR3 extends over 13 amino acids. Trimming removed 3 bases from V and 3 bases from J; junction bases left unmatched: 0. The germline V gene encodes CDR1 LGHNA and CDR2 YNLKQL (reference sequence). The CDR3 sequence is CASSQTGDSDYTF. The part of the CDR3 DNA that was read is TGTGCCAGCAGCCAGACAGGGGACTCC.

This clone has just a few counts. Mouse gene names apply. The CDR3 reads CASSLDWGNTGQLYF. CDR3 DNA (partial): TGTGCCAGCAGTCTGGACTGGGGCAACACCGGG. The chain has TRBV13-1 and TRBJ2-2; 9 bases map to TRBD2. The sequence runs out 4 residues before the end of the CDR3; the remainder is reconstructed from the germline J gene. Germline V gene lookup returns CDR1 NSHNY and CDR2 SYGAGN. J gave up 2 bases and V 4 bases, and 3 bases lay outside the gene matches. The CDR3 spans 15 residues.

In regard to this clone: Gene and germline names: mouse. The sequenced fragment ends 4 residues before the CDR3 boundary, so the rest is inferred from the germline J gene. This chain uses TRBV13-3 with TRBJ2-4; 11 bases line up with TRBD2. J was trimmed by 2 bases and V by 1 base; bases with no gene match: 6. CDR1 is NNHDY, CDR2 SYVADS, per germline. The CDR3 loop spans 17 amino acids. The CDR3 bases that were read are TGTGCCAGCAGTGATCAACTGGGGGGGCGCGCTCAAAAC. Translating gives CASSDQLGGRAQN. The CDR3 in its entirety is CASSDQLGGRAQNTLYF.

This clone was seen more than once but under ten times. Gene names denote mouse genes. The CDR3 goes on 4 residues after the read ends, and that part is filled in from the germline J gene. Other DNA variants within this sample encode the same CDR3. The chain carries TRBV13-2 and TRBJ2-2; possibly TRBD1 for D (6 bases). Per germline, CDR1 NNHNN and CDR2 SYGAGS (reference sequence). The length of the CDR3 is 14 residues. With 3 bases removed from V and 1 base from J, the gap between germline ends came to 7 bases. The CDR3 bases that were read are TGTGCCAGCGGTGGGGGACAAAACACCGGG. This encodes CASGGGQNTG. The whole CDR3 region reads CASGGGQNTGQLYF.

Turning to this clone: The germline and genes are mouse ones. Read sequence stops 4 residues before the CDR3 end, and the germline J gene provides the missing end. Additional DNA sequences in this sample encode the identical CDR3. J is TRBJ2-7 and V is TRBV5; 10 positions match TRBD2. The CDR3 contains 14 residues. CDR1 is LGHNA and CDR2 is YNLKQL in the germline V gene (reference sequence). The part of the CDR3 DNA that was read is TGTGCCAGCAGCCCCACTGGGGGGGGTTAT. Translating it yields CASSPTGGGY. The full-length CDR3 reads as CASSPTGGGYEQYF.

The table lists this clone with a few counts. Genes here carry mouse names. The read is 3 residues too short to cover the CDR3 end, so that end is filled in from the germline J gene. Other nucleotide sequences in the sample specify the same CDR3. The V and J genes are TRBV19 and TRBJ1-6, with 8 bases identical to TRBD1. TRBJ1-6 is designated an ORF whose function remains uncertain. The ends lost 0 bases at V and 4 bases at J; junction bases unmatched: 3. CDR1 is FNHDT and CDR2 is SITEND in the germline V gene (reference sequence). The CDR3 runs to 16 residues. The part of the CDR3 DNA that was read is TGTGCCAGCAGTATAGGGCAGGGGGCTTATAATTCGCCC. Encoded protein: CASSIGQGAYNSP. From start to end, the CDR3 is CASSIGQGAYNSPLYF.

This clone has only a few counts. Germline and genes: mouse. The DNA read from the CDR3 is TGTGCCAGCAGTATTCTCAGGGGGCCGGGTTCGCCC. Translating it yields CASSILRGPGSP. In full, the CDR3 reads CASSILRGPGSPLYF. This chain joins TRBV19 and TRBJ1-6; 8 bases map to TRBD1. From the germline J gene comes the end of the CDR3, since the read stops 3 residues before it. TRBJ1-6 is flagged as an ORF with uncertain function. V gave up 2 bases and J gave up 9 bases; unmatched junction bases: 7. CDR1 and CDR2 (germline): FNHDT, SITEND (reference sequence). This CDR3 is built from 15 residues.

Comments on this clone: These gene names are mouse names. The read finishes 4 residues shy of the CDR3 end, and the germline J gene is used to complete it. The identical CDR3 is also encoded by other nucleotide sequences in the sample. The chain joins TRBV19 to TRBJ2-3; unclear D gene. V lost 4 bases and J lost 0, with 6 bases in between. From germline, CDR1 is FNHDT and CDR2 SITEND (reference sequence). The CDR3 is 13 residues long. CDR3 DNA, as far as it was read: TGTGCCAGCAGTCTAAATAGTGCAGAA. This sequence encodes CASSLNSAE. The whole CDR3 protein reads CASSLNSAETLYF. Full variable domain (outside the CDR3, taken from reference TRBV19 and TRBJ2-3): GGIITQTPKFLIGQEGQKLTLKCQQNFNHDTMYWYRQDSGKGLRLIYYSITENDLQKGDLSEGYDASREKKSSFSLTVTSAQKNEMAVFLCASSLNSAETLYFGSGTRLTVL.

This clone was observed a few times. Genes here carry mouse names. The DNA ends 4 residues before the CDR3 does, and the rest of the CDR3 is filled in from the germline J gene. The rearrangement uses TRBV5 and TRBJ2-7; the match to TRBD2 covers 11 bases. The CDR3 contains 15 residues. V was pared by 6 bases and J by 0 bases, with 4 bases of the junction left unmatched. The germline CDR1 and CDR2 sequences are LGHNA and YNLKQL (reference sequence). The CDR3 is CASRRDWGSSYEQYF. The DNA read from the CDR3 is TGTGCCAGCAGGCGGGACTGGGGGAGCTCCTAT.

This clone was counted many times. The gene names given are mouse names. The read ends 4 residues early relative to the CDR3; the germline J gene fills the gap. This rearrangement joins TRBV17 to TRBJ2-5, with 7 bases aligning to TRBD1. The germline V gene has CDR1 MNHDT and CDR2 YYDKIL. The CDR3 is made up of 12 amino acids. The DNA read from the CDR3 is TGTGCTAGCCGGACAGGCGGGGAC. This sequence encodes CASRTGGD. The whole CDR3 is CASRTGGDTQYF. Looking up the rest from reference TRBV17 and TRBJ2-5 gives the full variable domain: DTTVKQNPRYKLARVGKPVNLICSQTMNHDTMYWYQKKPNQAPKLLLFYYDKILNREADTFEKFQSSRPNNSFCSLYIGSAGLEYSAMYLCASRTGGDTQYFGPGTRLLVL.

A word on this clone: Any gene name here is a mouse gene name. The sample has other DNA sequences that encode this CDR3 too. The CDR3 DNA, read in part, is TGTGCCTGGAGTCCCCACTGGGGGTCAAACACCGGG. This codes for CAWSPHWGSNTG. The full-length CDR3 reads as CAWSPHWGSNTGQLYF. The chain is built from TRBV31 and TRBJ2-2, with TRBD2 matching 8 bases. The read ends 4 residues shy of where the CDR3 ends; the end is completed using the germline J gene. CDR1 is GKSSPN, CDR2 SITVG, per germline. The trim removed 1 base at V and 0 bases at J, leaving 4 bases unmatched. The CDR3 runs to 16 residues.

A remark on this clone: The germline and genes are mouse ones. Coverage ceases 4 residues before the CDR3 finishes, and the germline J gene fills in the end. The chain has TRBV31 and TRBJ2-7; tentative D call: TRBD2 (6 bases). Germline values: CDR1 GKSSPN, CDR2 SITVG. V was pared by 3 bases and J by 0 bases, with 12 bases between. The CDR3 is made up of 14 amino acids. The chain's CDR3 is CAWRGLGISYEQYF. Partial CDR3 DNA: TGTGCCTGGAGAGGCCTGGGGATCTCCTAT.

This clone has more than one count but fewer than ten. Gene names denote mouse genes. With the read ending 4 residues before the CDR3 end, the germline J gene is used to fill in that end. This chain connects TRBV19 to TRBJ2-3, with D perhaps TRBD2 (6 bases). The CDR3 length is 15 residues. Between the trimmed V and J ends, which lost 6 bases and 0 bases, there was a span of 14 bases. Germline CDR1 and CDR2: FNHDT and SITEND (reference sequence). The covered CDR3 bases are TGTGCCAGCATCATGGGTGGGACTAGTGCAGAA. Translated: CASIMGGTSAE. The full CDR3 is CASIMGGTSAETLYF. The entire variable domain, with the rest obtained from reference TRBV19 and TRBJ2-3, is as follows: GGIITQTPKFLIGQEGQKLTLKCQQNFNHDTMYWYRQDSGKGLRLIYYSITENDLQKGDLSEGYDASREKKSSFSLTVTSAQKNEMAVFLCASIMGGTSAETLYFGSGTRLTVL.

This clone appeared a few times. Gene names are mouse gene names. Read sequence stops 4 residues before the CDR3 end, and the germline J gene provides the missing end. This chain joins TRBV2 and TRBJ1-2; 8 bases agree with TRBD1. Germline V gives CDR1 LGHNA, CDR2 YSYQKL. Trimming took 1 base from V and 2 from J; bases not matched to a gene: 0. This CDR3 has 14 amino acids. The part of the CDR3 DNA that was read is TGTGCCAGCAGCCAAGGACAGGGGAACTCC. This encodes CASSQGQGNS. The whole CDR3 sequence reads CASSQGQGNSDYTF. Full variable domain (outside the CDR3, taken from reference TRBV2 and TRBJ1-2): DPKIIQKPKYLVAVTGSEKILICEQYLGHNAMYWYRQSAKKPLEFMFSYSYQKLMDNQTASSRFQPQSSKKNHLDLQITALKPDDSATYFCASSQGQGNSDYTFGSGTRLLVI.